Listed below are T cell receptor beta chains from one sample, sequenced in a study of OX40 agonist ivuxolimab in advanced cancers. The protocol was immunoSEQ multiplex PCR, while the TCRdb copy is restricted to in-frame clones and leaves out a portion. The table has about 45,000 clones, just over 90% seen once. The sample was CD4+ or CD8+ T cells sorted from blood, taken in a trial of the OX40 agonist ivuxolimab. The receptors stem from an adult with an advanced solid tumor such as melanoma, head and neck, liver or kidney cancer. CDR3s leave out the opening cysteine and the closing phenylalanine or tryptophan. Each record gives: J gene, V gene, CDR3 protein.

j_call: TRBJ2-5
v_call: TRBV4-1
cdr3_aa: ASSQDRASGSHQETQY

j_call: TRBJ2-3
v_call: TRBV5-6
cdr3_aa: ASSLVGRADTQY

j_call: TRBJ1-4
v_call: TRBV28
cdr3_aa: ASGGRYGDRGNEKLF

j_call: TRBJ1-2
v_call: TRBV6-5
cdr3_aa: ASSYTGTAGGYT

j_call: TRBJ1-1
v_call: TRBV6-5
cdr3_aa: ASSYATGGTEAF

j_call: TRBJ2-2
v_call: TRBV28
cdr3_aa: ASSFRASGITGELF

j_call: TRBJ2-3
v_call: TRBV19
cdr3_aa: ATQGRSYSDTQY

j_call: TRBJ1-1
v_call: TRBV7-9
cdr3_aa: ASSLGQGTNAEAF

j_call: TRBJ1-1
v_call: TRBV30
cdr3_aa: AWSVHREAF

j_call: TRBJ2-3
v_call: TRBV6-1
cdr3_aa: ASSDRMGGRTTQY

j_call: TRBJ1-1
v_call: TRBV27
cdr3_aa: ASRSNTEAF

j_call: TRBJ1-4
v_call: TRBV6-1
cdr3_aa: ASNPDRYREKLF

j_call: TRBJ2-3
v_call: TRBV7-2
cdr3_aa: ASSFAGGRTDTQY

j_call: TRBJ2-5
v_call: TRBV5-4
cdr3_aa: ASSLLGYQETQY

j_call: TRBJ1-2
v_call: TRBV6-1
cdr3_aa: ASSEARNYGYT

j_call: TRBJ2-3
v_call: TRBV4-2
cdr3_aa: ASSQEKQPTDTQY

j_call: TRBJ2-1
v_call: TRBV9
cdr3_aa: ASSRGISSYNEQF

j_call: TRBJ1-2
v_call: TRBV9
cdr3_aa: ASSVSTGYLYGYT

j_call: TRBJ1-1
v_call: TRBV7-9
cdr3_aa: ASSQGATEAF

j_call: TRBJ2-7
v_call: TRBV10-2
cdr3_aa: ASSLAGTYEQY

j_call: TRBJ2-7
v_call: TRBV4-1
cdr3_aa: ASSPRALDTYEQY

j_call: TRBJ2-7
v_call: TRBV6-5
cdr3_aa: ASSLAGPNYEQY

j_call: TRBJ2-7
v_call: TRBV27
cdr3_aa: ASSLSGGVSYEQY

j_call: TRBJ2-7
v_call: TRBV28
cdr3_aa: ASGDRVPYEQY

j_call: TRBJ2-5
v_call: TRBV6-5
cdr3_aa: ASSIDRETQY

j_call: TRBJ2-7
v_call: TRBV7-9
cdr3_aa: ASSLGIITSGSQEQY

j_call: TRBJ2-7
v_call: TRBV5-6
cdr3_aa: ASCRGSLYEQY

j_call: TRBJ2-1
v_call: TRBV7-9
cdr3_aa: ASSYSEDAAQF

j_call: TRBJ1-5
v_call: TRBV7-9
cdr3_aa: ASSGDYFSDQPQH

j_call: TRBJ1-5
v_call: TRBV7-9
cdr3_aa: ASSGEVRTGGNQPQH

j_call: TRBJ2-7
v_call: TRBV7-9
cdr3_aa: ASSRDSLYEQY

j_call: TRBJ2-7
v_call: TRBV28
cdr3_aa: ASRLGQVSYEQY

j_call: TRBJ2-1
v_call: TRBV19
cdr3_aa: ASSIIFSYNEQF

j_call: TRBJ2-7
v_call: TRBV5-4
cdr3_aa: ASSLGRQGNYEQY

j_call: TRBJ2-7
v_call: TRBV15
cdr3_aa: ATSSSRSLAYEQY

j_call: TRBJ2-7
v_call: TRBV29-1
cdr3_aa: SVEGQGSSYEQY

j_call: TRBJ1-1
v_call: TRBV19
cdr3_aa: ASSIGGNTEAF

j_call: TRBJ2-1
v_call: TRBV9
cdr3_aa: ASLRVAGDNEQF

j_call: TRBJ2-1
v_call: TRBV9
cdr3_aa: ASSSVVSGVGTKDNEQF

j_call: TRBJ2-2
v_call: TRBV29-1
cdr3_aa: SVGGENTGELF

j_call: TRBJ1-1
v_call: TRBV6-5
cdr3_aa: ASSYGEGTEAF

j_call: TRBJ1-5
v_call: TRBV19
cdr3_aa: ASSIESPGAPQH

j_call: TRBJ1-1
v_call: TRBV27
cdr3_aa: ASSLGVKAF

j_call: TRBJ1-1
v_call: TRBV11-2
cdr3_aa: ASSFEPSGNTEAF